Below are 17 T cell receptor beta chains sequenced from a single sample in a study of vaccination and CD4 T cells after COVID-19. For these receptors, no antigen is known. As for treatment: roughly 10-day PBMC culture with coronavirus spike peptide pools or control peptides (ViraFEST assay). The Oncomine TCR Beta short-read assay was applied to DNA of cultured CD4+ T cells. TCRdb reprocessed the PCR reads via MiXCR and lists one record per CDR3 protein. Of about 14,000 distinct CDR3 sequences listed, under 50% are singletons. The sequenced sample was CD4+ T cells from blood, cultured in vitro. The receptors shown here come from a human donor who had recovered from COVID-19.

V is TRBV19 and J is TRBJ2-6; 9 bases are a match to TRBD1. The CDR3 totals 18 residues. V shed 4 bases and J 1 base; nucleotides not matched to a gene: 8. The germline gives CDR1 LNHDA, CDR2 SQIVND (reference sequence). The CDR3 DNA sequence: TGTGCCAGTAGTACCAACAGGGGGCGCATATCTGGGGCCAACGTCCTGACTTTC. Its translation: CASSTNRGRISGANVLTF.

J is TRBJ2-1 and V is TRBV24-1; TRBD2 aligns across 10 bases. V was clipped by 2 bases and J by 0 bases; unmatched bases: 0. The CDR3 has 16 residues. Per the germline V gene, CDR1 is KGHDR and CDR2 is SFDVKD. CDR3 bases: TGTGCCACCAGTGATTCTAGCGGGAGCTCCTACAATGAGCAGTTCTTC. It translates to CATSDSSGSSYNEQFF.

The gene calls are TRBV29-1 and TRBJ2-7; unclear D gene. In germline, CDR1 is SQVTM, CDR2 ANQGSEA. Trimming stripped 6 bases from V and 0 bases from J, with 12 bases between. The CDR3 has 13 residues. The chain's CDR3 is CSVVDTYSYEQYF. The CDR3 nucleotides read TGCAGCGTCGTCGACACCTACTCCTACGAGCAGTACTTC.

A few counts support this clonotype. The gene calls are TRBV27 and TRBJ2-7, with D possibly being TRBD2 (6 bases). The CDR3 has 15 amino acids. Germline V gene lookup returns CDR1 MNHEY and CDR2 SMNVEV (reference sequence). Trimming cost V 3 bases and J 0 bases, with 12 bases left between them. The CDR3 loop is CASSFLSGNSYEQYF. The CDR3 coding sequence is TGTGCCAGCAGTTTCCTTAGCGGAAACTCCTACGAGCAGTACTTC.

In this sample, this clonotype turned up once. The chain carries TRBV12-3 or TRBV12-4 and TRBJ1-5; 7 bases fit TRBD1. The CDR3 is 14 amino acids. Germline trimming cut 3 bases from V and 3 bases from J; bases unmatched to any gene: 2. The CDR3 region is CASSFTGDNQPQHF. DNA for the CDR3: TGTGCCAGCAGTTTCACAGGGGACAATCAGCCCCAGCATTTT.

In nucleotides, the CDR3 is TGCGCCAGCAGCAAGGGGACGCTAGGGGATTCACCCCTCCACTTT. This codes for CASSKGTLGDSPLHF. This chain joins TRBV10-1 and TRBJ1-6; TRBD1 might be the D (5 bases). Trimming left V 6 bases short and J 8 bases short, with 17 bases between. The CDR3 runs to 15 residues. The germline CDR1 and CDR2 sequences are WNHNN and SYGVQD (reference sequence).

The chain recombines TRBV2 with TRBJ2-5; 15 bases are a match to TRBD2. This CDR3 is 17 amino acids long. Germline-derived CDR1 and CDR2 are SNHLY and FYNNEI. V lost 2 bases, J lost 7 bases, and 8 bases stayed unmatched. The CDR3 nucleotides are TGTGCCAGCAGTGAAAACGGACTAGCGGGGGGGCTCGGGACCCAGTACTTC. Residues: CASSENGLAGGLGTQYF.

The rearrangement links TRBV2 to TRBJ1-6; 9 bases match TRBD1. The trim removed 6 bases at V and 7 bases at J, leaving 7 bases unmatched. The germline V gene encodes CDR1 SNHLY and CDR2 FYNNEI. This CDR3 comprises 15 residues. The CDR3 nucleotides are TGTGCCAGCAGATCATACAGGGGGCCAAATTCACCCCTCCACTTT. This sequence encodes CASRSYRGPNSPLHF. Looking up the rest from reference TRBV2 and TRBJ1-6 gives the full variable domain: EPEVTQTPSHQVTQMGQEVILRCVPISNHLYFYWYRQILGQKVEFLVSFYNNEISEKSEIFDDQFSVERPDGSNFTLKIRSTKLEDSAMYFCASRSYRGPNSPLHFGNGTRLTVT.

A few counts support this clonotype. The chain recombines TRBV7-6 with TRBJ2-3; no clear D gene. Germline CDR1 SGHVS, CDR2 FNYEAQ. The CDR3 runs 13 residues. The V end lost 2 bases, the J end lost 1 base, and 4 bases lay between the germline ends. This chain's CDR3 is CASSLYGTDTQYF. The CDR3 nucleotides read TGTGCCAGCAGCTTATATGGCACAGATACGCAGTATTTT. The complete variable domain, with remaining parts taken from reference TRBV7-6 and TRBJ2-3, reads GAGVSQSPRYKVTKRGQDVALRCDPISGHVSLYWYRQALGQGPEFLTYFNYEAQQDKSGLPNDRFSAERPEGSISTLTIQRTEQRDSAMYRCASSLYGTDTQYFGPGTRLTVL.

V is TRBV2 and J is TRBJ2-5; possibly TRBD2 for D (6 bases). Germline V CDR1 and CDR2: SNHLY, FYNNEI. V was clipped by 4 bases and J by 3 bases, with 9 bases between them. The CDR3 runs to 13 residues. The CDR3: CASSAGEEETQYF. CDR3 DNA sequence: TGTGCCAGCAGTGCGGGGGAGGAAGAGACCCAGTACTTC.

Turning to this clonotype: One end of the junction is discordant with germline, which a read error may explain. The chain joins TRBV7-6 to TRBJ2-7; no clear D. CDR3 length: 12 residues. CDR1 SGHVS and CDR2 FNYEAQ come from the germline V gene. This CDR3 is CASNFNTYEQYF. In DNA form, the CDR3 reads TGTGCTAGCAACTTTAATACCTACGAGCAGTACTTC.

This sequence joins TRBV6-5 and TRBJ1-6; weak D call: TRBD1 (5 bases). Germline V lookup: CDR1 MNHEY, CDR2 SVGAGI. The CDR3 consists of 15 residues. The V end lost 3 bases, the J end lost 2 bases, and 8 bases lay between the germline ends. The CDR3 coding sequence is TGTGCCAGCAGTTATAGACAGCCCTATAATTCACCCCTCCACTTT. It codes for CASSYRQPYNSPLHF.

CDR3: CASSTTRDGEQYF. In nucleotides, the CDR3 is TGTGCCAGTAGTACTACCCGGGACGGCGAGCAGTACTTC. The chain combines TRBV19 with TRBJ2-7, with D possibly called TRBD1 or TRBD2 (5 bases each). The length of the CDR3 is 13 residues. Trimming shortened V by 4 bases and J by 6 bases, and 13 bases separated the two germline ends. CDR1 and CDR2 from the germline V gene are LNHDA and SQIVND (reference sequence).

This clonotype occurred a few times. The rearrangement joins TRBV6-1 to TRBJ1-5; TRBD1 might be the D (5 bases). Germline V gene sequence: CDR1 MNHNS, CDR2 SASEGT. The ends were cut back, 8 bases at V and 2 bases at J, with 13 bases in the middle. The CDR3 is 14 amino acids. The CDR3: CASSQGTGNQPQHF. The CDR3 DNA is TGTGCCAGCTCCCAGGGAACTGGCAATCAGCCCCAGCATTTT.

This clonotype was observed a handful of times. The chain couples TRBV24-1 to TRBJ2-3, with D uncertain. The CDR3 runs to 16 residues. Trimming took off 5 bases at V and 2 bases at J, with 16 bases between the two ends. CDR1 is KGHDR, CDR2 SFDVKD, per germline. CDR3 amino acids: CATSAGRQGITDTQYF. The CDR3 nucleotides read TGTGCCACCAGTGCCGGACGACAAGGGATCACAGATACGCAGTATTTT.

The chain has TRBV29-1 and TRBJ2-5; 7 bases map to TRBD2. J lost 2 bases, V lost 7 bases, and 4 bases had no gene match. Germline V lookup: CDR1 SQVTM, CDR2 ANQGSEA. This CDR3 has 12 amino acids. CDR3 sequence reads: CSAYSGQETQYF. CDR3 sequence (DNA): TGCAGCGCCTATAGCGGGCAAGAGACCCAGTACTTC. Full variable domain (rest looked up from reference TRBV29-1 and TRBJ2-5): SAVISQKPSRDICQRGTSLTIQCQVDSQVTMMFWYRQQPGQSLTLIATANQGSEATYESGFVIDKFPISRPNLTFSTLTVSNMSPEDSSIYLCSAYSGQETQYFGPGTRLLVL.

This clonotype was counted a few times. The gene calls are TRBV6-1 and TRBJ1-6; the D gene is possibly TRBD1 (5 bases). This CDR3 is built from 14 residues. In germline, CDR1 is MNHNS, CDR2 SASEGT. Trimming cost V 7 bases and J 0 bases, with 7 bases left between them. Here the CDR3 DNA reads TGTGCCAGCAAAAGGGGCTCCTATAATTCACCCCTCCACTTT. This gives the protein CASKRGSYNSPLHF.